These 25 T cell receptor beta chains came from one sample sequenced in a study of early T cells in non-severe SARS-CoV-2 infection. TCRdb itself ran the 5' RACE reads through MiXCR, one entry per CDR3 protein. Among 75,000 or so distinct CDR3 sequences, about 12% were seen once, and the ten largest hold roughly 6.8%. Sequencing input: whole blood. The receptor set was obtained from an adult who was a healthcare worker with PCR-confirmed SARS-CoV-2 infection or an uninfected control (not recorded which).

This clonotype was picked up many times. The CDR3 DNA sequence: TGCAGTGCTAGAGGCCTGAGACTAGCGGGGACAGATACGCAGTATTTT. This encodes CSARGLRLAGTDTQYF. This chain uses TRBV20-1 with TRBJ2-3, with TRBD2 matching 11 bases. The germline V gene encodes CDR1 DFQATT and CDR2 SNEGSKA (reference sequence). The CDR3 sequence is 16 residues long. With 1 base clipped from V and 3 bases from J, the junction kept 6 bases outside the gene matches.

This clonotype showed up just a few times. Written as DNA, the CDR3 is TGCAGCGTTCGGACGTCTGGGGCCCAGTACTTC. It specifies CSVRTSGAQYF. The chain carries TRBV29-1 and TRBJ2-5; the D is unclear. Trimming left V 5 bases short and J 9 bases short, with 13 bases between. Germline V gene lookup returns CDR1 SQVTM and CDR2 ANQGSEA. The CDR3 consists of 11 residues. The full variable domain, in which reference TRBV29-1 and TRBJ2-5 provide the parts outside the CDR3, is SAVISQKPSRDICQRGTSLTIQCQVDSQVTMMFWYRQQPGQSLTLIATANQGSEATYESGFVIDKFPISRPNLTFSTLTVSNMSPEDSSIYLCSVRTSGAQYFGPGTRLLVL.

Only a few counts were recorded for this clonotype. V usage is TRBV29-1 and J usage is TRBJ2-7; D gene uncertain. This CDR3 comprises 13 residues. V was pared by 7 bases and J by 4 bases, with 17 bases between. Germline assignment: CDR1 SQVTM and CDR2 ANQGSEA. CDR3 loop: CSALRPPEYEQYF. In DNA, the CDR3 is TGCAGCGCCTTAAGACCCCCAGAATACGAGCAGTACTTC.

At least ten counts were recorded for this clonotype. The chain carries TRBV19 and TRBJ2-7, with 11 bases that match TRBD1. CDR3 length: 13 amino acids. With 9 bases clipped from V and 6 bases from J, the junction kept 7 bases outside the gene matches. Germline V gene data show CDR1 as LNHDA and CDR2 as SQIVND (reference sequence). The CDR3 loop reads CASTDRGRREQYF. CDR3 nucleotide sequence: TGTGCCAGCACGGACAGGGGGCGCCGCGAGCAGTACTTC.

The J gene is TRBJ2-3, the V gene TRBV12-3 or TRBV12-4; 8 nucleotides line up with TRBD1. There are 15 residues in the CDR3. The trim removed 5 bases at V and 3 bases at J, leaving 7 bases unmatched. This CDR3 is CASSPSQGATDTQYF. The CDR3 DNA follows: TGTGCCAGCAGTCCTTCCCAGGGGGCGACAGATACGCAGTATTTT.

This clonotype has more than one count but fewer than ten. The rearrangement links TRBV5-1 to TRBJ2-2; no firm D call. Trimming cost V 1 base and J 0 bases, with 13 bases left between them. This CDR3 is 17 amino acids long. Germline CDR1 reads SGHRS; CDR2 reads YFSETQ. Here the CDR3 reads CASSLSPAMANTGELFF. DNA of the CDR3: TGCGCCAGCAGCTTGTCCCCAGCGATGGCGAACACCGGGGAGCTGTTTTTT.

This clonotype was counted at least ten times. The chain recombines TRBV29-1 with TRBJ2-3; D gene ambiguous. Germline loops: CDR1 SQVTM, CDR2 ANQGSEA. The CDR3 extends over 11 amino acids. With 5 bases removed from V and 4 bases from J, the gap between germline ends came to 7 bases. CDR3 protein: CSVFRADTQYF. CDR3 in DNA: TGCAGCGTTTTCAGAGCAGATACGCAGTATTTT.

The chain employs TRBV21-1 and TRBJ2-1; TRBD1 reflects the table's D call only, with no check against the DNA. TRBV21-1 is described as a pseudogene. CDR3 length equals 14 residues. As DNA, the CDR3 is TGTGCCAGAACCCGAGACAGGGGTCATGGTGAGCAGTTCTTC. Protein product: CARTRDRGHGEQFF.

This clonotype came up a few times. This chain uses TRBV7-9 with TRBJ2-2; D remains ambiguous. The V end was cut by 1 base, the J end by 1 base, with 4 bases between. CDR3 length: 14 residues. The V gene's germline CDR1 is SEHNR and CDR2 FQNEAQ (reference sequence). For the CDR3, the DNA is TGTGCCAGCAGCTTAGAGTGGAACACCGGGGAGCTGTTTTTT. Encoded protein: CASSLEWNTGELFF.

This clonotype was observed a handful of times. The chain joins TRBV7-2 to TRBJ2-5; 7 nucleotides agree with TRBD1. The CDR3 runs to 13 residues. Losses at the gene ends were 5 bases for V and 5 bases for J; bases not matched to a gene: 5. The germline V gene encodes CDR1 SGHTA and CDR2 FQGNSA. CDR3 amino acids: CASSARGKETQYF. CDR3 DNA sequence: TGTGCCAGCAGCGCCAGGGGGAAGGAGACCCAGTACTTC.

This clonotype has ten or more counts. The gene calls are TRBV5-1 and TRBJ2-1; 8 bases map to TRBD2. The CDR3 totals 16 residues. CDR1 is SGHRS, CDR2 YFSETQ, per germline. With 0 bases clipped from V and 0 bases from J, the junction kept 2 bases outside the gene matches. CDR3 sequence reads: CASSLGGLVSYNEQFF. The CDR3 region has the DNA TGCGCCAGCAGCTTGGGGGGACTAGTCTCCTACAATGAGCAGTTCTTC. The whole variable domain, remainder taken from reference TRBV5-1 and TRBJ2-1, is KAGVTQTPRYLIKTRGQQVTLSCSPISGHRSVSWYQQTPGQGLQFLFEYFSETQRNKGNFPGRFSGRQFSNSRSEMNVSTLELGDSALYLCASSLGGLVSYNEQFFGPGTRLTVL.

The chain's CDR3 is CSAEGLAASTDTQYF. In DNA, the CDR3 is TGCAGTGCTGAAGGACTAGCAGCTAGCACAGATACGCAGTATTTT. The chain uses TRBV20-1 and TRBJ2-3; TRBD2 matches 8 bases. CDR1 is DFQATT and CDR2 is SNEGSKA in the germline V gene (reference sequence). The CDR3 has 15 residues. The trim removed 5 bases at V and 0 bases at J, leaving 7 bases unmatched.

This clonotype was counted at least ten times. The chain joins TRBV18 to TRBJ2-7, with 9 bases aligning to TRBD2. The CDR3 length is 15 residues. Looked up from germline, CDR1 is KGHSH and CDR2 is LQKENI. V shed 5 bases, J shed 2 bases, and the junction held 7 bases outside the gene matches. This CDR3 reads CASSEYSGGAYEQYF. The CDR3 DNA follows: TGTGCCAGCTCAGAATATAGCGGGGGTGCCTACGAGCAGTACTTC.

The CDR3 DNA is TGTGCCAGCAGCTTACAGACCGGGACGTCTAGCACAGATACGCAGTATTTT. Encoded protein: CASSLQTGTSSTDTQYF. V usage is TRBV7-2 and J usage is TRBJ2-3, with D perhaps being TRBD1 or TRBD2 (5 bases each). This CDR3 region has 17 residues. Per the germline V gene, CDR1 is SGHTA and CDR2 is FQGNSA. V lost 2 bases, J lost 0 bases, and 15 bases lay in between.

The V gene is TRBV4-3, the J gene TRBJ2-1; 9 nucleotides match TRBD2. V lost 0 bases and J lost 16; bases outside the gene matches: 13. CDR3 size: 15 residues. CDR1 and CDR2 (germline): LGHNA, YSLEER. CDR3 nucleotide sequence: TGCGCCAGCAGCCAAGATCGCCGCGGGAGGGCCGGAAGATTCTTC. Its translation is CASSQDRRGRAGRFF.

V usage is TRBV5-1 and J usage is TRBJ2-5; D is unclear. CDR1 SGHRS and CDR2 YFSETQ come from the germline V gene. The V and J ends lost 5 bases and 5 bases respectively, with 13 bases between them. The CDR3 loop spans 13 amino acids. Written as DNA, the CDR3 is TGCGCCAGCAGGTCGAGCCCCCGGGAGACCCAGTACTTC. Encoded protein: CASRSSPRETQYF.

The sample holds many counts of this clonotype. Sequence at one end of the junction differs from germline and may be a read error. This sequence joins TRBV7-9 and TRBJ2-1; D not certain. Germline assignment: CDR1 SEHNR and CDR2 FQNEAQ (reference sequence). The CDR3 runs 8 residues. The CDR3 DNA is TGTGCCAGCAGCCCGAGTCGGTTC. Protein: CASSPSRF. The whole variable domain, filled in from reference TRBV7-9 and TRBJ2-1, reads DTGVSQNPRHKITKRGQNVTFRCDPISEHNRLYWYRQTLGQGPEFLTYFQNEAQLEKSRLLSDRFSAERPKGSFSTLEIQRTEQGDSAMYLCASSPSRFGPGTRLTVL.

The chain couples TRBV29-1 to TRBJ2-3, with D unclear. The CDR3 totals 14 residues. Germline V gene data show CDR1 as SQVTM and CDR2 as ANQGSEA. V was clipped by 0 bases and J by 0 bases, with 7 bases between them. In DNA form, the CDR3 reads TGCAGCGTTGAAGAACGTACTAGCACAGATACGCAGTATTTT. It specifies CSVEERTSTDTQYF.

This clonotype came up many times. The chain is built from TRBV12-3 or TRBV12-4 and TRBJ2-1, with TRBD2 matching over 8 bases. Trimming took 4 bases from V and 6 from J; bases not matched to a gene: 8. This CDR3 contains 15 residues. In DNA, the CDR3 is TGTGCCAGCAGTTCAAGGGCTAGCGGGTTCAATGAGCAGTTCTTC. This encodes CASSSRASGFNEQFF.

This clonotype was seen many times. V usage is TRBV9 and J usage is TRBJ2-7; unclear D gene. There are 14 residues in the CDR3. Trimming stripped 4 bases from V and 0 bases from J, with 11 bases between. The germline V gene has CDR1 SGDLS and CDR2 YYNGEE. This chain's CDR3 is CASSSGPLSYEQYF. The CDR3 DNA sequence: TGTGCCAGCAGCTCCGGGCCCCTCTCCTACGAGCAGTACTTC.

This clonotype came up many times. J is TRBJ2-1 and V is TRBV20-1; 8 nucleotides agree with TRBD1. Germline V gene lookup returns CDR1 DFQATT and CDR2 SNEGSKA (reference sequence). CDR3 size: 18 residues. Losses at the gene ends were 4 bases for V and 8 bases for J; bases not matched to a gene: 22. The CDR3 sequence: CSANDRGGTGSFLDEQFF. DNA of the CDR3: TGCAGTGCTAACGACAGGGGCGGAACCGGGTCTTTTTTAGATGAGCAGTTCTTC.

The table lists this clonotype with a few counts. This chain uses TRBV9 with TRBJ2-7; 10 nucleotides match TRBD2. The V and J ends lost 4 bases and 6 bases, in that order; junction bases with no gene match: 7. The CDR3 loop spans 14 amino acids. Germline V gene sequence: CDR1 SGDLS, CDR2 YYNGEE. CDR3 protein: CASSPLAGGGEQYF. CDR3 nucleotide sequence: TGTGCCAGCAGCCCCTTAGCGGGAGGAGGCGAGCAGTACTTC.

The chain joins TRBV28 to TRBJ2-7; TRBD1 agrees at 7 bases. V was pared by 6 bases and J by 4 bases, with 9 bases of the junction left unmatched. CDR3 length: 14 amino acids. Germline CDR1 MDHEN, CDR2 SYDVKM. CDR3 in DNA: TGTGCCAGCAGGCGACCGGGACAGATATACGAGCAGTACTTC. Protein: CASRRPGQIYEQYF.

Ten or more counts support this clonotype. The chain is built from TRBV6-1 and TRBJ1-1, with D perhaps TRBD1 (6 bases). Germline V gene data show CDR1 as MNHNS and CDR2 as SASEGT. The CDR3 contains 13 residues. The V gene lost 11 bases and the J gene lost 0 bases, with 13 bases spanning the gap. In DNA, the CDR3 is TGTGCCTCCCGGGGACATTTGAACACTGAAGCTTTCTTT. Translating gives CASRGHLNTEAFF.

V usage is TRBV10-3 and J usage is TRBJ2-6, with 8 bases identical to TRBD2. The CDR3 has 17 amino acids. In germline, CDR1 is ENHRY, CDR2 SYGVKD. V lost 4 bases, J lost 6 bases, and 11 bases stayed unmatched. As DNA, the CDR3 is TGTGCCATCAGTGGGTCCATAGCGGGGACCTTGGCCAACGTCCTGACTTTC. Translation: CAISGSIAGTLANVLTF.